This T cell receptor (beta chain) was sequenced during a study of Ad26.COV2.S vaccination and SARS-CoV-2 variants. Here immunoSEQ multiplex PCR was the method, and the copy in TCRdb shows in-frame clones only, minus some. The data contain roughly 320,000 clones, roughly 86% of them singletons. Findings and limits, study-wide: Total T cell responses, in the TCR breadth and depth analyses, may have been underestimated. Relative to placebo recipients, vaccine recipients exhibited elevated spike-specific TCR breadth.

Treatment noted: around 19 received Ad26.COV2.S at low or high dose, single or two shots; about 5 received placebo; per-sample allocation not given. The investigators took samples on day 63 after the first vaccine or placebo injection. The sample holds one count of this clone. No antigen is known for it. Trimming took 4 bases from V and 5 from J; bases not matched to a gene: 2. Germline V gives CDR1 LGHNT, CDR2 FRNRAP. The CDR3 covers 13 residues. Here the sequenced sample was peripheral blood, taken in a trial of Ad26.COV2.S vaccine versus placebo. The chain couples TRBV12-5 to TRBJ2-5; 9 nucleotides agree with TRBD1. The TCR was taken from a person between 18 and 65 years old who received the Ad26.COV2.S COVID-19 vaccine or a placebo. The CDR3 loop reads CASGSGQGETQYF. As DNA, the CDR3 is TGTGCTAGTGGTTCCGGACAGGGGGAGACCCAGTACTTC.